The 9 T cell receptor beta chains below come from one sample, sequenced in a study of CD8 T cells in ankylosing spondylitis. Study-level results: What appeared characteristic of ankylosing spondylitis blood was a TCR beta motif of eight highly homologous variants.

These receptors have no known antigen. TCRdb re-analysed the 5' RACE reads in MiXCR, keeping a single row per CDR3 protein. The sample consists of about 330,000 distinct CDR3 sequences, approximately 8.2% of them appearing once. Material: blood, either unsorted or a sorted T cell fraction (not recorded which). The receptors originated from a male donor with ankylosing spondylitis.

This clonotype was recorded a few times. The chain uses TRBV11-3 and TRBJ2-2; D may be TRBD2 (6 bases). Germline V gene sequence: CDR1 SGHNT, CDR2 YENEEA. The V end was cut by 4 bases, the J end by 8 bases, with 20 bases between. This CDR3 region has 16 residues. DNA for the CDR3: TGTGCCAGCAGCTCCCCCGGGGGAGTGACTGTGGGGGAGCTGTTTTTT. Protein product: CASSSPGGVTVGELFF. Supplemented by reference TRBV11-3 and TRBJ2-2, the full variable domain reads EAGVVQSPRYKIIEKKQPVAFWCNPISGHNTLYWYLQNLGQGPELLIRYENEEAVDDSQLPKDRFSAERLKGVDSTLKIQPAELGDSAVYLCASSSPGGVTVGELFFGEGSRLTVL.

This clonotype was seen repeatedly, ten times or more. A read error may produce the germline difference seen at one junction end. The chain has TRBV5-1 and TRBJ2-5; 7 bases agree with TRBD1. The CDR3 length is 14 residues. The V gene's germline CDR1 is SGHRS and CDR2 YFSETQ. CDR3 in DNA: TGTGCCAGCAGCTTAGGGACAGTTCAAGAGACCCAGTACTTC. Translation gives CASSLGTVQETQYF.

The table lists this clonotype with a few counts. The chain is built from TRBV5-5 and TRBJ1-1, with unresolved D. Trimming cost V 5 bases and J 2 bases, with 13 bases left between them. This CDR3 is 14 amino acids long. CDR1 and CDR2 (germline): SGHKS, YYEKEE (reference sequence). In DNA, the CDR3 is TGTGCCAGCAGTTTTGACGGAGGTAACACTGAAGCTTTCTTT. Translated, it gives CASSFDGGNTEAFF. Together with reference TRBV5-5 and TRBJ1-1, the CDR3 gives the full variable domain: DAGVTQSPTHLIKTRGQQVTLRCSPISGHKSVSWYQQVLGQGPQFIFQYYEKEERGRGNFPDRFSARQFPNYSSELNVNALLLGDSALYLCASSFDGGNTEAFFGQGTRLTVV.

The genes are TRBV6-2 or TRBV6-3 and TRBJ2-6; no clear D gene. V was clipped by 7 bases and J by 3 bases, with 10 bases between them. Per the germline V gene, CDR1 is MNHEY and CDR2 is SVGEGT. The CDR3 covers 14 residues. The CDR3 here is CASKVGFGANVLTF. Here the CDR3 DNA reads TGTGCCAGCAAGGTGGGCTTTGGGGCCAACGTCCTGACTTTC.

The chain couples TRBV27 to TRBJ2-1; D is ambiguous. Germline CDR1 and CDR2: MNHEY and SMNVEV (reference sequence). The CDR3 is 13 amino acids. Between the trimmed V and J ends, which lost 3 bases and 8 bases, there was a span of 11 bases. The CDR3 coding sequence is TGTGCCAGCAGTTTCTGGGCGAAGGATGAGCAGTTCTTC. This translates into CASSFWAKDEQFF.

Many counts were recorded for this clonotype. The chain joins TRBV4-3 to TRBJ2-2, with D maybe TRBD1 (6 bases). CDR3 length: 16 amino acids. CDR1 and CDR2 from the germline V gene are LGHNA and YSLEER. The V and J ends lost 2 bases and 5 bases respectively, with 15 bases between them. In DNA form, the CDR3 reads TGCGCCAGCAGCCAATCCCGGGACACCGAAACCGGGGAGCTGTTTTTT. Its protein product is CASSQSRDTETGELFF.

In its sample, this clonotype was seen a few times. The V call is TRBV2, the J call TRBJ1-2, with a weak D call TRBD1 (5 bases). The CDR3 runs 13 residues. The V gene lost 6 bases and the J gene lost 2 bases, with 10 bases spanning the gap. Germline CDR1 reads SNHLY; CDR2 reads FYNNEI. The CDR3 DNA sequence: TGTGCCAGCAGGGGGGGTAACAACTATGGCTACACCTTC. It specifies CASRGGNNYGYTF.

The chain uses TRBV5-1 and TRBJ2-7; possibly TRBD2 for D (6 bases). Looked up from germline, CDR1 is SGHRS and CDR2 is YFSETQ. The CDR3 has 16 residues. V was clipped by 4 bases and J by 3 bases, with 20 bases between them. CDR3 protein: CASSAQVPAGIYEQYF. For the CDR3, the DNA is TGCGCCAGCAGCGCCCAAGTCCCGGCGGGAATCTACGAGCAGTACTTC.

This clonotype was seen repeatedly, ten times or more. This chain joins TRBV5-1 and TRBJ2-5, with D possibly matching TRBD1 (5 bases). This CDR3 is built from 14 residues. V was shortened by 5 bases and J by 1 base, with 12 bases between the two germline ends. CDR1 is SGHRS, CDR2 YFSETQ, per germline. The CDR3 nucleotides read TGCGCCAGCAGGCGACTCGACAGCCAAGAGACCCAGTACTTC. Amino acid sequence: CASRRLDSQETQYF. Full variable domain (rest looked up from reference TRBV5-1 and TRBJ2-5): KAGVTQTPRYLIKTRGQQVTLSCSPISGHRSVSWYQQTPGQGLQFLFEYFSETQRNKGNFPGRFSGRQFSNSRSEMNVSTLELGDSALYLCASRRLDSQETQYFGPGTRLLVL.